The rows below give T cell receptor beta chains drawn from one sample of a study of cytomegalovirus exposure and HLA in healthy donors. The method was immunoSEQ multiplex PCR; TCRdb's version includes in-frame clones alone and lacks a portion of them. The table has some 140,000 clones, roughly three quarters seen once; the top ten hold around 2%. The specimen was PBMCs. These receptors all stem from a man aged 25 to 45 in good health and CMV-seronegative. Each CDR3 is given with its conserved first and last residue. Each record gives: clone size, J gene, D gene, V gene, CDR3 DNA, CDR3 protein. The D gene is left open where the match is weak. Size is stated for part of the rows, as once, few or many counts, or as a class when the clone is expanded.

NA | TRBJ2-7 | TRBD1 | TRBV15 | TGTGCCACCAGCCCTGAACGGACAGGGGCCTACGAGCAGTACTTC | CATSPERTGAYEQYF
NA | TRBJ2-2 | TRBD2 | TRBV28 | TGTGCCAGCAGTCCGGCCCGGGGTAGCGGGAGACCGAACACCGGGGAGCTGTTTTTT | CASSPARGSGRPNTGELFF
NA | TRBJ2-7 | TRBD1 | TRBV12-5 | TGTGCTAGTGGCCCGGGGACAGGGGCCAACGAGCAGTACTTC | CASGPGTGANEQYF
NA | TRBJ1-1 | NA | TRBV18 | TGTGCCAGCTCACCAGTTCAGGTCGGCAGTCGTCCTGAAGCTTTCTTT | CASSPVQVGSRPEAFF
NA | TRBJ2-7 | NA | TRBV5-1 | TGCGCCAGCAGCTTGGCCCTCAGTTCGGGGGAGCAGTACTTC | CASSLALSSGEQYF
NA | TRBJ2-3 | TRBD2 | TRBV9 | TGTGCCAGCAGCGTCGGACTAGCGGGAGGTATAGATACGCAGTATTTT | CASSVGLAGGIDTQYF
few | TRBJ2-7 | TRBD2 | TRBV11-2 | TGTGCCAGCAGCTTAGCATCTAGCGGGAGTACCTACGAGCAGTACTTC | CASSLASSGSTYEQYF
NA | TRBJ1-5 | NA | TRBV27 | TGTGCCAGCAGTTTTTCCGCAGGGGCCGAGTCCCAGCATTTT | CASSFSAGAESQHF
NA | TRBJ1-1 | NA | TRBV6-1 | TGTGCCAGCAGTTTACAGGGTCCGAACACTGAAGCTTTCTTT | CASSLQGPNTEAFF
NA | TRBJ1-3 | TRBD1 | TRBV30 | TGTGCCTGGAGGGGGACAGGGGAGGGAAACACCATATATTTT | CAWRGTGEGNTIYF
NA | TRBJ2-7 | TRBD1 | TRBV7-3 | TGTGCCAGCAGCTCCCCGGGACAGGGAAGGGACGAGCAGTACTTC | CASSSPGQGRDEQYF
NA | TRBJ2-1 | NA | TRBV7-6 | TGTGCCAGCAGCATGAGTACAGGGTTTGAGCAGTTCTTC | CASSMSTGFEQFF
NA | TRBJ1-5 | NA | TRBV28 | TGTGCCAGCAGTGTCTCAGTGCAGCCCCAGCATTTT | CASSVSVQPQHF
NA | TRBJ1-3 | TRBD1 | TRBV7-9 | TGTGCCAGCAGCTTAGAACAGGGGAGAGGAAACACCATATATTTT | CASSLEQGRGNTIYF
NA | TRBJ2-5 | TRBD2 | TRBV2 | TGTGCCAGGGGACTAGCGGGAGTAGAGACCCAGTACTTC | CARGLAGVETQYF
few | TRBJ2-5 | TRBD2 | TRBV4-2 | TGTGCCAGCAGCCCGGGGACTAGCGGGAGCCAAGAGACCCAGTACTTC | CASSPGTSGSQETQYF
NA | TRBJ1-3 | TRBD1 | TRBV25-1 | TGTGCCAGCAGTGGCCCAGGGGGCTCTGGAAACACCATATATTTT | CASSGPGGSGNTIYF
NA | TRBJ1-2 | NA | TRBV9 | TGTGCCAGCAGCGTAGACTTCGCCCAAGAAAAAAAGGACAGCCCTGTATATGGCTACACCTTC | CASSVDFAQEKKDSPVYGYTF
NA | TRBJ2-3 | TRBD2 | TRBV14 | TGTGCCAGCAGCCTGGGACTACACAGCACAGATACGCAGTATTTT | CASSLGLHSTDTQYF
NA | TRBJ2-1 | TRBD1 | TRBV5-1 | TGCGCCAGCAGCTCTCTAGGACAGGGCCCCTACAATGAGCAGTTCTTC | CASSSLGQGPYNEQFF
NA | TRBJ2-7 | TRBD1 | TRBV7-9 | TGTGCCAGCAGCCCACTAGAGCCGGGACAGGTTTTCTACGAGCAGTACTTC | CASSPLEPGQVFYEQYF
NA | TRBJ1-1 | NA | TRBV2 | TGTGCCAGCAGTGAAGGAGGCATCACTGAAGCTTTCTTT | CASSEGGITEAFF
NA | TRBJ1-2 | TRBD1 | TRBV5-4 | TGTGCCAGCAGTCGGGACAGGGCAGGATATGGCTACACCTTC | CASSRDRAGYGYTF
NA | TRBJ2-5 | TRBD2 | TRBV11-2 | TGTGCCAGCAGCTTAGATAGCCGACTACGGGGGGGGACCCAGTACTTC | CASSLDSRLRGGTQYF
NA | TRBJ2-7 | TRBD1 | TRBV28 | TGTGCCACAGGGACAATACAGGGGAACGAGCAGTACTTC | CATGTIQGNEQYF
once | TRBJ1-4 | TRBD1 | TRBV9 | TGTGCCAGCAGCCCGGACAGGGGGCGAGAAAAACTGTTTTTT | CASSPDRGREKLFF
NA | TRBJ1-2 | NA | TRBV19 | TGTGCCAGTAGTATAGGTACCCAGAACTATGGCTACACCTTC | CASSIGTQNYGYTF
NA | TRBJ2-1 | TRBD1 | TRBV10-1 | TGCGCCAGCAGTCTACAGGGGGCGGCCTACAATGAGCAGTTCTTC | CASSLQGAAYNEQFF
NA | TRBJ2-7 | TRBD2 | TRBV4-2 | TGTGCCAGCAGCCAAGTTGGGGGAGGGTCCACCTACGAGCAGTACTTC | CASSQVGGGSTYEQYF
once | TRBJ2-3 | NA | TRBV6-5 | TGTGCCAGCGCACGATGGCGCGGGCCAGATACGCAGTATTTT | CASARWRGPDTQYF
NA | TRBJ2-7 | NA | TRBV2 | TGTGCCAAGAGGGAGGCGGCCTACGAGCAGTACTTC | CAKREAAYEQYF
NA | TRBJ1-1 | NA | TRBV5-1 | TGCGCCAGCAGCACCAGGGGTCCCACTGAAGCTTTCTTT | CASSTRGPTEAFF
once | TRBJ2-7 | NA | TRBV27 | TGTGCCAGCAGTTTACAGGGTCCTGCCTACGAGCAGTACTTC | CASSLQGPAYEQYF
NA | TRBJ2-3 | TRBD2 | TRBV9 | TGTGCCAGCAGCGTAGATGGGGGGGTTAGCACAGATACGCAGTATTTT | CASSVDGGVSTDTQYF
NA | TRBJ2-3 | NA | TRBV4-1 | TGCGCCAGCAGCCTTGGTCGGGATCCCACAGATACGCAGTATTTT | CASSLGRDPTDTQYF
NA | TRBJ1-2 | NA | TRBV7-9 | TGTGCCAGCAGCTCTCCCCCCGCTAACTATGGCTACACCTTC | CASSSPPANYGYTF
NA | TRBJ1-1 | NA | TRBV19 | TGTGCCAGTAGTTTTACAGGAGGGACTGAAGCTTTCTTT | CASSFTGGTEAFF
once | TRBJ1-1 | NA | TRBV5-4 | TGTGCCAGCAGCTTGGATGTATTCTACACTGAAGCTTTCTTT | CASSLDVFYTEAFF
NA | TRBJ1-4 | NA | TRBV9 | TGTGCCAGCAGCGTAAACAGCCAAACTAATGAAAAACTGTTTTTT | CASSVNSQTNEKLFF
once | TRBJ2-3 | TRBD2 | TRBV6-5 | TGTGCCAGCAGTTCCGCTGGAGGTAGCGGGAGAGATACGCAGTATTTT | CASSSAGGSGRDTQYF
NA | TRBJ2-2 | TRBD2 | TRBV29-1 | TGCAGCGTTGAAGATCGTGGGGCTAGCGGGAGGTTCGGGGAGCTGTTTTTT | CSVEDRGASGRFGELFF
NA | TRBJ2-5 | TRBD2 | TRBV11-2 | TGTGCCAGCAGCTCTGGGGTAGCGGGAGGGAAAGAGACCCAGTACTTC | CASSSGVAGGKETQYF
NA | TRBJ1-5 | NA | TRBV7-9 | TGTGCCAGCAGCTTAGTCGGTCAGCCCCAGCATTTT | CASSLVGQPQHF
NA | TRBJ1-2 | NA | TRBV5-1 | TGCGCCAGCAGCTTGGTACAGGGCTATGGCTACACCTTC | CASSLVQGYGYTF
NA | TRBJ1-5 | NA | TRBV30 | TGTGCCTGGAGTGTTGGTTTGGACGGGGAGCCCCAGCATTTT | CAWSVGLDGEPQHF
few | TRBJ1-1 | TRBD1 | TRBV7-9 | TGTGCCAGCAGCTTAGCACGGACAGGGGGAGGAACTGAAGCTTTCTTT | CASSLARTGGGTEAFF
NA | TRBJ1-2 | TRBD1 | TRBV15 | TGTGCCACCAGCACGACCGGGGACAGGGGGTTTAAAAACTATGGCTACACCTTC | CATSTTGDRGFKNYGYTF
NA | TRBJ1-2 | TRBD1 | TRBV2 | TGTGCCAGCAGGGAGGGACAGGGCTTTGATGGCTACACCTTC | CASREGQGFDGYTF
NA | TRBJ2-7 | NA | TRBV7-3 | TGTGCCAGCAGCTCCGGAGGCACCTACGAGCAGTACTTC | CASSSGGTYEQYF
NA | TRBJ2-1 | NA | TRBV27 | TGTGCCAGCAGTTCGGTATCCTTTATGAGATGGAGCTCCTACAATGAGCAGTTCTTC | CASSSVSFMRWSSYNEQFF